This T cell receptor (beta chain) was profiled in a study of shared clonotypes between healthy human individuals. Turning to the study itself: Per donor, three plates held CD4 naive cells, three held CD4 memory, two held CD8 naive and one held CD8 memory. General study findings and limits: Sharing across a few donors was seen in roughly 5.2% of naive CD4 clonotypes.

TCRdb's table, derived via immunoSEQ multiplex PCR, lists solely in-frame clones and lacks some. The sample shows roughly 890,000 clones, about 92% of them seen only once. Selected positively for CCR7 and CD45RO-negative, naive CD8 cells excluded terminally differentiated effector memory CD45RA+ cells. The junction had 10 bases not matched to a gene; V was cut back by 6 bases and J by 1 base. The CDR3 has 16 residues. Germline V gene sequence: CDR1 ENHRY, CDR2 SYGVKD. In regard to this clone: What it recognizes is unknown.

J is TRBJ2-5 and V is TRBV10-3, with 8 nucleotides matching TRBD2. Sequencing was performed on naive CD8+ T cells sorted from blood. This TCR came from a young man in good health. CDR3 sequence (DNA): TGTGCCATCAGCCGAAGGTTGCGGGAGGTCCAAGAGACCCAGTACTTC. This sequence encodes CAISRRLREVQETQYF.